Listed here are 9 T cell receptor beta chains from one sample, sequenced in a study of blood T cell repertoires in COVID-19. Profiling relied on immunoSEQ multiplex PCR, and the TCRdb table lists in-frame clones only, not all of them. The sample includes 100,000 to 150,000 clones, 85% to 90% of them seen just once. The sequenced sample consisted of peripheral blood. Receptors were obtained from a man aged 45-65 years with acute or convalescent COVID-19.

The chain recombines TRBV3-1 (or the pseudogene TRBV3-2) with TRBJ2-5; 7 bases align to TRBD2. The ends lost 1 base at V and 7 bases at J; junction bases unmatched: 6. The germline CDR1 and CDR2 sequences are LGHDT and YNNKEL (reference sequence). The CDR3 extends over 14 amino acids. The CDR3 spells CASSQVVLAGTQYF. Here the CDR3 DNA reads TGTGCCAGCAGCCAAGTAGTATTAGCGGGGACCCAGTACTTC.

In DNA, the CDR3 is TGTGCCAGCAGTGACCGGGGAGTCCCCACAGATACGCAGTATTTT. Translated, it gives CASSDRGVPTDTQYF. The chain carries TRBV2 and TRBJ2-3; D is possibly TRBD2 (5 bases). This CDR3 comprises 15 residues. Germline CDR1 and CDR2: SNHLY and FYNNEI. Between the trimmed V and J ends, which lost 3 bases and 2 bases, there was a span of 12 bases.

The rearrangement uses TRBV5-5 and TRBJ2-5; D might be TRBD2 (6 bases). V was clipped by 2 bases and J by 1 base, with 21 bases between them. This CDR3 region has 18 residues. CDR1 and CDR2 from the germline V gene are SGHKS and YYEKEE (reference sequence). CDR3 coding DNA: TGTGCCAGCAGCTTTTTTGGTCGGAGCGGGCGTTCCCAAGAGACCCAGTACTTC. Amino acids: CASSFFGRSGRSQETQYF.

The chain employs TRBV10-2 and TRBJ1-1, with D tentatively TRBD1 (5 bases). The germline gives CDR1 WSHSY, CDR2 SAAADI. CDR3 length equals 15 residues. Trimming removed 0 bases from V and 2 bases from J, with 10 bases in between. The CDR3 bases are TGCGCCAGCAGTGAGTCAGGGGCGAAAAACACTGAAGCTTTCTTT. Protein product: CASSESGAKNTEAFF.

This rearrangement joins TRBV11-2 to TRBJ2-7, with TRBD1 as a possible D gene (6 bases). The CDR3 has 13 amino acids. The ends were cut back, 2 bases at V and 3 bases at J, with 8 bases in the middle. CDR1 and CDR2 from the germline V gene are SGHAT and FQNNGV. For the CDR3, the DNA is TGTGCCAGCAGCTTAATGACAGGCTACGAGCAGTACTTC. Its protein product is CASSLMTGYEQYF.

This chain's CDR3 is CASSLGGSVYGYTF. As DNA, the CDR3 is TGTGCCAGCAGCTTAGGCGGGTCGGTCTATGGCTACACCTTC. J is TRBJ1-2 and V is TRBV7-9; D unresolved. With 1 base removed from V and 4 bases from J, the gap between germline ends came to 10 bases. Germline V gene sequence: CDR1 SEHNR, CDR2 FQNEAQ (reference sequence). This CDR3 is 14 amino acids long.

J is TRBJ2-7 and V is TRBV5-6, with 12 nucleotides matching TRBD1. This CDR3 region has 16 residues. The V gene's germline CDR1 is SGHDT and CDR2 YYEEEE. J lost 5 bases, V lost 4 bases, and 10 bases had no gene match. In DNA form, the CDR3 reads TGTGCCAGCAGCGGCGGGACAGGGGGCGAGACGGACGAGCAGTACTTC. Protein sequence: CASSGGTGGETDEQYF.

The V and J genes are TRBV5-1 and TRBJ2-2, with TRBD2 matching 9 bases. The CDR3 covers 16 residues. Germline CDR1 reads SGHRS; CDR2 reads YFSETQ. Losses at the gene ends were 3 bases for V and 7 bases for J; bases not matched to a gene: 10. The CDR3 region has the DNA TGCGCCAGCAGCTCCGGAGGGGGGACTAGCAACGGGGAGCTGTTTTTT. Its translation: CASSSGGGTSNGELFF.

This sequence joins TRBV7-9 and TRBJ2-2; 8 bases align to TRBD1. V shed 5 bases, J shed 2 bases, and the junction held 13 bases outside the gene matches. The germline V gene encodes CDR1 SEHNR and CDR2 FQNEAQ (reference sequence). This CDR3 has 18 residues. CDR3 nucleotide sequence: TGTGCCAGCAGCCCAATCAGGACAGGGCTAATTAACACCGGGGAGCTGTTTTTT. This sequence encodes CASSPIRTGLINTGELFF.